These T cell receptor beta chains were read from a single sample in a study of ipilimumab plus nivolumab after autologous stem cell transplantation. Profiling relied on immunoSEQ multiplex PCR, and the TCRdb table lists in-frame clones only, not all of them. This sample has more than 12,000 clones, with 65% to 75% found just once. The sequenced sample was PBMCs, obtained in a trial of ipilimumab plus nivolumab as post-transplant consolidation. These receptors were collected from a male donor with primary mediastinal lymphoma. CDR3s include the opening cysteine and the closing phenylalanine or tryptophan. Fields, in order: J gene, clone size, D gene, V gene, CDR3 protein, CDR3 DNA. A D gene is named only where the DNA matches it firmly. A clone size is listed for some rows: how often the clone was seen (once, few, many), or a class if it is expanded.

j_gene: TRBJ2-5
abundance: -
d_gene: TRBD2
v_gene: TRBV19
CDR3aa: CASSNEQMTSGPRETQYF
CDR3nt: TGTGCCAGTAGTAATGAGCAAATGACTAGCGGGCCCCGAGAGACCCAGTACTTC

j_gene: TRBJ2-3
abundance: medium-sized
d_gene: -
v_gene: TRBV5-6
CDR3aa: CASSLLRDTQYF
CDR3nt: TGTGCCAGCAGCTTGTTGCGGGATACGCAGTATTTT

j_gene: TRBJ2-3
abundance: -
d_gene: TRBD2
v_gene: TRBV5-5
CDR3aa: CASSAGLAGVDTQYF
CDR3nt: TGTGCCAGCAGCGCGGGACTAGCGGGGGTAGATACGCAGTATTTT

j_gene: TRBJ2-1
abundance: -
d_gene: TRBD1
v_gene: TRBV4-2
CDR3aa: CASSQEGTGINEQFF
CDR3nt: TGTGCCAGCAGCCAAGAGGGGACAGGGATCAATGAGCAGTTCTTC

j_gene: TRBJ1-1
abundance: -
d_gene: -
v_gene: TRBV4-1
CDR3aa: CASSQERGRITEAFF
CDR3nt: TGCGCCAGCAGCCAAGAACGGGGGCGGATTACTGAAGCTTTCTTT

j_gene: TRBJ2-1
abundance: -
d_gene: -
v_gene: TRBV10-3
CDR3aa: CAISEDGLQGNEQFF
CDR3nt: TGTGCCATCAGTGAGGACGGACTTCAAGGCAATGAGCAGTTCTTC

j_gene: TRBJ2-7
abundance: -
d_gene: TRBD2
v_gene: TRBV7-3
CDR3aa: CASSPGLAGANEQYF
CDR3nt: TGTGCCAGCAGCCCCGGACTAGCGGGAGCCAACGAGCAGTACTTC

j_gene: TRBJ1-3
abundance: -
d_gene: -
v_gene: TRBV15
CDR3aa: CATSTPVGADTIYF
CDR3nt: TGTGCCACCAGCACCCCTGTGGGGGCGGACACCATATATTTT

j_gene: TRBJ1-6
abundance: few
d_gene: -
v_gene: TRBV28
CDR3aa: CAGKSSYNSPLHF
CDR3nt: TGTGCCGGGAAGAGCTCCTATAATTCACCCCTCCACTTT

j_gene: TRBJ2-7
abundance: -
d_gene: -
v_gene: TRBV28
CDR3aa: CASSFVATYEQYF
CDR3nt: TGTGCCAGCAGTTTTGTTGCCACCTACGAGCAGTACTTC

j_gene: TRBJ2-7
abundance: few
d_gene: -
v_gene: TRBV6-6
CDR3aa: CASSYSSEQYF
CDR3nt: TGTGCCAGCAGTTACTCGTCCGAGCAGTACTTC

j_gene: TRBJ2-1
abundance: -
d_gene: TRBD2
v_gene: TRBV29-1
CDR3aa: CSVGWGLEDNEQFF
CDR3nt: TGCAGCGTTGGGTGGGGACTAGAAGACAATGAGCAGTTCTTC

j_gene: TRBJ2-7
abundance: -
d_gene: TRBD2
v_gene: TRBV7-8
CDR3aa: CASSFGLAGTYEQYF
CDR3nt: TGTGCCAGCAGCTTCGGACTAGCGGGAACCTACGAGCAGTACTTC

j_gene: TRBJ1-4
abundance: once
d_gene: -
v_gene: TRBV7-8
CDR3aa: CASSLGGSQEKLFF
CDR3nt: TGTGCCAGCAGTCTAGGGGGTTCCCAAGAAAAACTGTTTTTT

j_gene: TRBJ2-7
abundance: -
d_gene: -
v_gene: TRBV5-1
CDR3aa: CASSLEGRPESPQYF
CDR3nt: TGCGCCAGCAGCTTGGAGGGCAGGCCCGAGTCCCCGCAGTACTTC

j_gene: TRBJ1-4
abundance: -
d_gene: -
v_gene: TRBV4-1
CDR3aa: CASRPSGSLNEKLFF
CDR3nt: TGCGCCAGCAGGCCCTCAGGGAGCTTAAATGAAAAACTGTTTTTT

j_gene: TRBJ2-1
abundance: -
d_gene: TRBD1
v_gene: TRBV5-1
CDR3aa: CASSPTGGKVYEQFF
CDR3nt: TGCGCCAGCAGCCCAACAGGGGGCAAAGTATATGAGCAGTTCTTC

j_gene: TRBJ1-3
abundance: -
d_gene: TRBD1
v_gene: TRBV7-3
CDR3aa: CASRCRDREFTSGNTIYF
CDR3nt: TGTGCCAGCAGGTGCCGGGACAGAGAGTTCACCTCTGGAAACACCATATATTTT

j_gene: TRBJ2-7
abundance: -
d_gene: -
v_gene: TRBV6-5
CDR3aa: CASSYRTGLNEQYF
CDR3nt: TGTGCCAGCAGTTACCGGACGGGGCTCAACGAGCAGTACTTC

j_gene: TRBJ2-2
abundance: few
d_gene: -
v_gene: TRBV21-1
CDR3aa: CASTLAGGMNTGELFF
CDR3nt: TGTGCCAGCACACTAGCGGGGGGTATGAACACCGGGGAGCTGTTTTTT

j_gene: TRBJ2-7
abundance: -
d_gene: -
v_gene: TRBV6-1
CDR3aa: CASSEGGRGSYEQYF
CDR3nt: TGTGCCAGCAGTGAAGGAGGCAGGGGCTCCTACGAGCAGTACTTC